The clone carrying this T cell receptor (beta chain) appeared once. Through a sample-barcoded 5' primer and a J-beta primer mix, a second PCR was run for roughly 6 to 12 cycles. TCRdb ran MiXCR on the 5' RACE reads and lists one entry per CDR3 protein. The repertoire holds fewer than 2,000,000 distinct CDR3 sequences, roughly 43% seen once, with 23% in the top ten. These data belong to a study of blood T cells in healthy people across ages. Trimming took off 5 bases at V and 7 bases at J, with 9 bases between the two ends. Germline CDR1 and CDR2: MNHEY and SVGAGI. The CDR3 spans 12 residues. This TCR came from a human donor in good health. V gene TRBV6-5 combines with J gene TRBJ2-4, with D hard to call. The sequencing sample was made of blood. This CDR3 reads CASSAKGNIQYF. The CDR3 DNA reads TGTGCCAGCAGTGCGAAAGGGAACATTCAGTACTTC.